The subject of this entry is one T cell receptor beta chain. The protocol was immunoSEQ multiplex PCR, while the TCRdb copy is restricted to in-frame clones and leaves out a portion. The table records some 2 million clones, less than 95% of them present only once. Trimming removed 5 bases from V and 3 bases from J, with 16 bases in between. Germline-derived CDR1 and CDR2 are SEHNR and FQNEAQ (reference sequence). The CDR3 covers 15 residues. This entry belongs to a study of shared clonotypes between healthy human individuals. Cells designated naive CD8 were CD45RO-negative and were positively selected for CCR7, with terminally differentiated effector memory CD45RA+ cells excluded.

This chain links TRBV7-9 with TRBJ1-2; TRBD1 might be the D (6 bases). The TCR originated in a young man in good health. The material sequenced was naive CD8+ T cells sorted from blood. The CDR3 spells CASSLRDRSDYGYTF. DNA for the CDR3: TGTGCCAGCAGCCTTAGAGACAGGTCTGACTATGGCTACACCTTC.